These 17 T cell receptor beta chains were sequenced from one sample in a study of cytomegalovirus exposure and HLA in healthy donors. Primers included in the PCR were 60 Vbeta and 13 Jbeta primers. The data were produced by immunoSEQ multiplex PCR, yet TCRdb's version contains in-frame clones alone and is incomplete. The table records roughly 180,000 clones, 76% of them present only once. The sample was PBMCs. These receptors originate from a female donor in good health and CMV-seronegative.

The V gene is TRBV5-4, the J gene TRBJ2-7; 7 bases are a match to TRBD1. This CDR3 contains 15 residues. J lost 1 base, V lost 6 bases, and 10 bases had no gene match. Looked up from germline, CDR1 is SGHNT and CDR2 is YYREEE (reference sequence). For the CDR3, the DNA is TGTGCCAGCACCACCGGGACAGCCCTATCCTACGAGCAGTACTTC. It yields the protein CASTTGTALSYEQYF.

The chain recombines TRBV6-6 with TRBJ1-1; 7 bases are shared with TRBD1. With V trimmed by 6 bases and J by 0 bases, 7 bases remained unmatched. The CDR3 sequence is 15 residues long. CDR1 is MNHNY, CDR2 SVGAGI, per germline (reference sequence). CDR3 sequence (DNA): TGTGCCAGCAGCCGGGACAGCAAAGTGAACACTGAAGCTTTCTTT. This translates into CASSRDSKVNTEAFF.

This clone was seen more than once but under ten times. V is TRBV30 and J is TRBJ2-2; D gene ambiguous. Trimming took off 1 base at V and 1 base at J, with 16 bases between the two ends. The CDR3 extends over 17 amino acids. The germline gives CDR1 GTSNPN, CDR2 SVGIG (reference sequence). The CDR3 spells CAWSALGRALNTGELFF. The CDR3 DNA is TGTGCCTGGAGTGCGCTCGGCCGAGCGCTGAACACCGGGGAGCTGTTTTTT.

This chain links TRBV6-5 with TRBJ2-7, with TRBD1 identical over 7 bases. The length of the CDR3 is 14 residues. Trimming cost V 2 bases and J 3 bases; bases outside gene matches: 4. Germline V gives CDR1 MNHEY, CDR2 SVGAGI. CDR3 nucleotide sequence: TGTGCCAGCAGTTACGGGGACAGCTTCTACGAGCAGTACTTC. It specifies CASSYGDSFYEQYF.

This clone was seen a handful of times. The chain is built from TRBV27 and TRBJ2-2; 8 positions agree with TRBD2. Germline CDR1 and CDR2: MNHEY and SMNVEV (reference sequence). This CDR3 region has 15 residues. J was trimmed by 2 bases and V by 4 bases; bases with no gene match: 3. DNA of the CDR3: TGTGCCAGCAGTTCGTGGACTAGCAACACCGGGGAGCTGTTTTTT. Translated, it gives CASSSWTSNTGELFF.

The chain carries TRBV4-3 and TRBJ2-1; possibly TRBD2 for D (5 bases). The germline CDR1 and CDR2 sequences are LGHNA and YSLEER. This CDR3 has 14 amino acids. Trimming pared 3 bases from V and 6 bases from J, leaving 12 bases between. CDR3 residues: CASSHGGRSNEQFF. The CDR3 nucleotides are TGCGCCAGCAGCCATGGAGGTAGGAGCAATGAGCAGTTCTTC.

The chain links TRBV7-2 to TRBJ1-4; 7 bases are a match to TRBD1. J was trimmed by 8 bases and V by 5 bases; bases with no gene match: 5. CDR1 is SGHTA and CDR2 is FQGNSA in the germline V gene. This CDR3 region has 13 residues. CDR3 DNA sequence: TGTGCCAGCAGCCAAGGGACAGCAGAAAAACTGTTTTTT. Its translation: CASSQGTAEKLFF.

Comment on this clone: One end of the junction is discordant with germline, which a read error may explain. The chain combines TRBV14 with TRBJ1-6; no clear D gene. The CDR3 is made up of 13 amino acids. CDR1 and CDR2 from the germline V gene are SGHDN and FVKESK. CDR3 sequence: CASSQDRFASPTF. The CDR3 coding sequence is TGTGCCAGCAGCCAAGATCGATTTGCGTCACCAACCTTT.

The table lists this clone with a few counts. The chain employs TRBV19 and TRBJ2-5; 9 nucleotides match TRBD2. The germline V gene encodes CDR1 LNHDA and CDR2 SQIVND (reference sequence). V shed 6 bases, J shed 5 bases, and the junction held 10 bases outside the gene matches. This CDR3 contains 15 residues. The CDR3 is CASSVAAGGSETQYF. For the CDR3, the DNA is TGTGCCAGTAGCGTGGCGGCGGGGGGGTCCGAGACCCAGTACTTC.

The genes are TRBV7-9 and TRBJ1-2; possible D gene TRBD1, 6 bases. The V and J ends lost 5 bases and 5 bases respectively, with 15 bases between them. CDR1 SEHNR and CDR2 FQNEAQ come from the germline V gene (reference sequence). The CDR3 sequence is 14 residues long. Here the CDR3 DNA reads TGTGCCAGCAGCCCGGACAGTCTGTTGTATGGCTACACCTTC. This codes for CASSPDSLLYGYTF.

This clone was detected a few times. The rearrangement links TRBV27 to TRBJ1-1, with 12 bases lining up with TRBD1. The V gene end was trimmed by 8 bases and the J gene end by 1 base; junction bases not matched to a gene: 5. Per the germline V gene, CDR1 is MNHEY and CDR2 is SMNVEV (reference sequence). The CDR3 has 15 amino acids. CDR3 bases: TGTGCCAGCGGGGACAGGGGGCGTGGGAACACTGAAGCTTTCTTT. It codes for CASGDRGRGNTEAFF.

The chain couples TRBV6-1 to TRBJ1-2; TRBD1 agrees at 8 bases. The CDR3 has 14 amino acids. The V gene end was trimmed by 8 bases and the J gene end by 3 bases; junction bases not matched to a gene: 8. CDR1 is MNHNS, CDR2 SASEGT, per germline. CDR3 region: CASGVDRADYGYTF. In DNA form, the CDR3 reads TGTGCCAGCGGAGTGGACAGGGCGGACTATGGCTACACCTTC.

This chain uses TRBV28 with TRBJ1-2; 7 nucleotides match TRBD1. From germline, CDR1 is MDHEN and CDR2 SYDVKM. Trimming removed 4 bases from V and 5 bases from J; junction bases left unmatched: 7. This CDR3 has 14 residues. The CDR3 sequence: CASSSPRGKYGYTF. The CDR3 DNA follows: TGTGCCAGCAGTTCCCCCAGGGGGAAGTATGGCTACACCTTC.

The chain employs TRBV5-1 and TRBJ2-1; 9 bases are shared with TRBD1. In germline, CDR1 is SGHRS, CDR2 YFSETQ. V dropped 4 bases and J dropped 8; count of bases not matched to a gene: 7. The CDR3 has 14 amino acids. Written as DNA, the CDR3 is TGCGCCAGCAGCCACACAGGGGGCAGCTATGAGCAGTTCTTC. As protein: CASSHTGGSYEQFF.

The chain recombines TRBV4-3 with TRBJ2-1; 13 positions agree with TRBD2. This CDR3 has 20 amino acids. CDR1 and CDR2 (germline): LGHNA, YSLEER. Trimming removed 4 bases from V and 8 bases from J; junction bases left unmatched: 20. CDR3 nucleotides: TGCGCCAGCAGCCCCGAAACTAGACTAGCGGGGGGCAATTCGATGGATGAGCAGTTCTTC. Translating gives CASSPETRLAGGNSMDEQFF.

V usage is TRBV18 and J usage is TRBJ1-5, with TRBD1 matching 7 bases. Germline CDR1 is KGHSH and CDR2 is LQKENI. Trimming removed 6 bases from V and 3 bases from J; junction bases left unmatched: 5. The CDR3 runs 14 residues. The CDR3 sequence is CASSIDRVNQPQHF. In nucleotides, the CDR3 is TGTGCCAGCTCTATCGACAGGGTCAATCAGCCCCAGCATTTT.

V is TRBV7-8 and J is TRBJ2-7; D perhaps matches TRBD1 (7 bases). The CDR3 is made up of 15 amino acids. V lost 4 bases and J lost 5, with 18 bases in between. In germline, CDR1 is SGHVS, CDR2 FQNEAQ. CDR3 DNA sequence: TGTGCCAGCAGCTCTGGGCGGGGACAGCTACACGAGCAGTACTTC. Protein: CASSSGRGQLHEQYF. The full variable domain, with the rest looked up from reference TRBV7-8 and TRBJ2-7, is GAGVSQSPRYKVAKRGQDVALRCDPISGHVSLFWYQQALGQGPEFLTYFQNEAQLDKSGLPSDRFFAERPEGSVSTLKIQRTQQEDSAVYLCASSSGRGQLHEQYFGPGTRLTVT.